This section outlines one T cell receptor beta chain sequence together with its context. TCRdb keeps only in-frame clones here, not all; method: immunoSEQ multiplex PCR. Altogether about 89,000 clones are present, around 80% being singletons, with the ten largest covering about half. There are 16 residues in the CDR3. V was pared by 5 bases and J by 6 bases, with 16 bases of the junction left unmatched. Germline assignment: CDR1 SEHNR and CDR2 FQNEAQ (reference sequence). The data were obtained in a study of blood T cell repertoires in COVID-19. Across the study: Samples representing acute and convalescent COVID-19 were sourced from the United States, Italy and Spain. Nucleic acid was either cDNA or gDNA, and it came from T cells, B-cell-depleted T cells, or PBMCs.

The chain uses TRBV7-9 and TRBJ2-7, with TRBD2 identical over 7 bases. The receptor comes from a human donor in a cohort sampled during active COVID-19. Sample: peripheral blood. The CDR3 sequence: CASSPRGRGRYGEQYF. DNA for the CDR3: TGTGCCAGCAGCCCAAGGGGTCGCGGGAGATATGGCGAGCAGTACTTC.